These 8 T cell receptor beta chains were all obtained from the same sample, sequenced in a study of T cells in localized non-small cell lung cancer. Clones were read by immunoSEQ multiplex PCR, and TCRdb kept only the in-frame ones, dropping some. The table lists around 70,000 clones, 70% to 85% of them singletons. This specimen consisted of peripheral blood, obtained before any cancer treatment. These receptors were obtained from an older female donor with stage I lung adenocarcinoma.

The table lists this clone with a count of one. V usage is TRBV27 and J usage is TRBJ1-2; TRBD1 matches 7 bases. V shed 6 bases, J shed 7 bases, and the junction held 14 bases outside the gene matches. The germline CDR1 and CDR2 sequences are MNHEY and SMNVEV (reference sequence). CDR3 length equals 15 residues. CDR3 DNA: TGTGCCAGCAGGGCTAGCGACAGGGCAATTGGTGGCTACACCTTC. Its protein product is CASRASDRAIGGYTF.

The chain carries TRBV6-1 and TRBJ1-5, with D unclear. This CDR3 region has 15 residues. The ends were cut back, 4 bases at V and 0 bases at J, with 10 bases in the middle. Germline CDR1 is MNHNS and CDR2 is SASEGT. In DNA, the CDR3 is TGTGCCAGCAGTGTTTCAGCAGATAGCAATCAGCCCCAGCATTTT. It codes for CASSVSADSNQPQHF.

The rearrangement links TRBV4-2 to TRBJ1-2, with no clear D. Per germline, CDR1 LGHNA and CDR2 YNFKEQ. Trimming stripped 1 base from V and 7 bases from J, with 13 bases between. There are 14 residues in the CDR3. Written as DNA, the CDR3 is TGTGCCAGCAGCCAAGTGGGCCTCTTTGGTGGCTACACCTTC. Protein sequence: CASSQVGLFGGYTF.

This clone was counted only a few times. This chain joins TRBV6-5 and TRBJ2-7; maybe TRBD1 (6 bases). Trimming pared 0 bases from V and 3 bases from J, leaving 15 bases between. CDR1 MNHEY and CDR2 SVGAGI come from the germline V gene. The CDR3 spans 16 residues. CDR3 coding DNA: TGTGCCAGCAGTTACTCGGGGGCCGGTAACTACTACGAGCAGTACTTC. Its protein product is CASSYSGAGNYYEQYF.

This sequence joins TRBV28 and TRBJ2-1; TRBD2 agrees at 11 bases. Germline lookup yields CDR1 MDHEN and CDR2 SYDVKM. J was trimmed by 4 bases and V by 6 bases; bases with no gene match: 5. The CDR3 spans 15 residues. CDR3 coding DNA: TGTGCCAGCAGATTACTAGCGGGAGAATACAATGAGCAGTTCTTC. This gives the protein CASRLLAGEYNEQFF.

The V call is TRBV11-2, the J call TRBJ1-2; a possible D gene is TRBD1 (5 bases). This CDR3 has 16 residues. V lost 5 bases to trimming and J lost 4 bases, with 20 bases between them. In germline, CDR1 is SGHAT, CDR2 FQNNGV. CDR3 loop: CASSPTGGLAGYGYTF. The CDR3 nucleotides read TGTGCCAGCAGCCCTACGGGGGGTCTGGCGGGCTATGGCTACACCTTC. Supplemented by reference TRBV11-2 and TRBJ1-2, the full variable domain reads EAGVAQSPRYKIIEKRQSVAFWCNPISGHATLYWYQQILGQGPKLLIQFQNNGVVDDSQLPKDRFSAERLKGVDSTLKIQPAKLEDSAVYLCASSPTGGLAGYGYTFGSGTRLTVV.

This chain links TRBV9 with TRBJ1-5; TRBD1 matches 7 bases. Germline V gene data show CDR1 as SGDLS and CDR2 as YYNGEE. The junction had 4 bases not matched to a gene; V was cut back by 3 bases and J by 1 base. The CDR3 spans 15 residues. CDR3 sequence reads: CASSEGAGSNQPQHF. CDR3 coding DNA: TGTGCCAGCAGCGAGGGGGCGGGCAGCAATCAGCCCCAGCATTTT.

The genes are TRBV21-1 and TRBJ1-2; the table's D call, TRBD1, was not checked against the DNA. TRBV21-1 is noted as a pseudogene. The CDR3 covers 21 residues. This chain's CDR3 is CASSKKVPGTGIEVTDYGYTF. In nucleotides, the CDR3 is TGTGCCAGCAGCAAAAAGGTTCCCGGGACAGGGATCGAGGTCACAGACTATGGCTACACCTTC.